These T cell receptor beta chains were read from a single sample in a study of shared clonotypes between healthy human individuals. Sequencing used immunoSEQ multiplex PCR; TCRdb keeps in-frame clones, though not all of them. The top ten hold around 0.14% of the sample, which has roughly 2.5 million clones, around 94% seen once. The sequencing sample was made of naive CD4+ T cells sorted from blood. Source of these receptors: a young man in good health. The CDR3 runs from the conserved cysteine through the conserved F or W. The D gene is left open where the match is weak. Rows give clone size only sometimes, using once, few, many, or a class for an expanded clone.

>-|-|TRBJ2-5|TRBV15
TGTGCCACCAGCAGAGATTGGTCCCCCGAAGAGACCCAGTACTTC
CATSRDWSPEETQYF
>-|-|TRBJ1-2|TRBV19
TGTGCCAGTAGTGGCCCGGGGGGTTATGGCTACACCTTC
CASSGPGGYGYTF
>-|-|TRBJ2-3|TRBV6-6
TGTGCCAGCAGTTACGGGCAGACAGATACGCAGTATTTT
CASSYGQTDTQYF
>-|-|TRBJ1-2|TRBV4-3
TGCGCCAGCAGCCAATCCCCAGTTTCGGGGGTAGGTGGCTACACCTTC
CASSQSPVSGVGGYTF
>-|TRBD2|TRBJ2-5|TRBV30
TGTGCCTGGGGCAGCGGGGCAGCGGTTCGGGAGACCCAGTACTTC
CAWGSGAAVRETQYF
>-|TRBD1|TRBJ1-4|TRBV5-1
TGCGCCAGCAGCCCCAGGGGGCTAGCGGGGGTTTACGAAAAACTGTTTTTT
CASSPRGLAGVYEKLFF
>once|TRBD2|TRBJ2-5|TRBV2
TGTGCCAGCAGTGGAGAAAGCGGGAGCGGAGAGACCCAGTACTTC
CASSGESGSGETQYF
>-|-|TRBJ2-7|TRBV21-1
TGTGCCAGCAGCAAGAGACCGGGACAGTTCTACGAGCAGTACTTC
CASSKRPGQFYEQYF
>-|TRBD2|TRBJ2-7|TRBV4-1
TGCGCCAGCAGCCAAGTTCTAATAGCGGGAGGCTCCTCCTACGAGCAGTACTTC
CASSQVLIAGGSSYEQYF
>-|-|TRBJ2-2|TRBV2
TGTGCCAGCACCGGACAGAACACCGGGGAGCTGTTTTTT
CASTGQNTGELFF
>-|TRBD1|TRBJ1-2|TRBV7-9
TGTGCCAGCAGCACCGGGACAGGGGGGAACTATGGCTACACCTTC
CASSTGTGGNYGYTF
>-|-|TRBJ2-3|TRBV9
TGTGCCAGCAGCGTAGTATCGGGGGTAGGTGATACGCAGTATTTT
CASSVVSGVGDTQYF
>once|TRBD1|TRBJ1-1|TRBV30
TGTGCCTGGGGGGACAGGGCGGGAGCTTTCTTT
CAWGDRAGAFF
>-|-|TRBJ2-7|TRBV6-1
TGTGCCAGCACTACAACGGCCGACTTCTACGAGCAGTACTTC
CASTTTADFYEQYF
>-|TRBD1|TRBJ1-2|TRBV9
TGTGCCAGCAGCGCCCGGGACAGGGACCACTATGGCTACACCTTC
CASSARDRDHYGYTF
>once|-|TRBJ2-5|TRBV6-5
TGTGCCAGCAGTTATAGGCAGGGGAAAAAGGAGACCCAGTACTTC
CASSYRQGKKETQYF
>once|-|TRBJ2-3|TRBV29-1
TGCAGCGTTGAAGAAATTGCACCCCAAGTCGGGGGTGCGGGCACAGATACGCAGTATTTT
CSVEEIAPQVGGAGTDTQYF
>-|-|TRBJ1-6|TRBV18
TGTGCCAGCTCACCACTAGGTAGAGGATCACCCCTCCACTTT
CASSPLGRGSPLHF